Each of the 6 T cell receptor beta chains below was sequenced from the same sample in a study of blood T cell repertoires in COVID-19. The data were produced by immunoSEQ multiplex PCR, yet TCRdb's version contains in-frame clones alone and is incomplete. Here the sample spans around 140,000 clones, approximately 89% being singletons. Source material: peripheral blood. Receptors were obtained from a human donor in a cohort sampled during active COVID-19.

The CDR3 protein is CASSPTGPMDSPLHF. CDR3 DNA: TGTGCCAGCTCACCGACAGGGCCGATGGATTCACCCCTCCACTTT. The rearrangement joins TRBV18 to TRBJ1-6; TRBD1 aligns across 7 bases. This CDR3 has 15 amino acids. V shed 3 bases, J shed 8 bases, and the junction held 7 bases outside the gene matches. CDR1 is KGHSH and CDR2 is LQKENI in the germline V gene.

The J gene is TRBJ2-1, the V gene TRBV19; possibly TRBD2 for D (6 bases). V lost 1 base, J lost 8 bases, and 9 bases lay in between. CDR1 is LNHDA, CDR2 SQIVND, per germline (reference sequence). There are 13 residues in the CDR3. The CDR3 sequence is CASSIVEGHEQFF. CDR3 sequence (DNA): TGTGCCAGTAGTATAGTGGAGGGGCATGAGCAGTTCTTC.

This chain connects TRBV12-5 to TRBJ2-2, with 13 bases lining up with TRBD2. With 4 bases clipped from V and 7 bases from J, the junction kept 6 bases outside the gene matches. Germline V gene lookup returns CDR1 LGHNT and CDR2 FRNRAP. There are 16 residues in the CDR3. The CDR3 nucleotides are TGTGCTAGTGGTTCCCCACTAGCGGGGGGGCACGGGGAGCTGTTTTTT. This sequence encodes CASGSPLAGGHGELFF. The whole variable domain, filled in from reference TRBV12-5 and TRBJ2-2, reads DARVTQTPRHKVTEMGQEVTMRCQPILGHNTVFWYRQTMMQGLELLAYFRNRAPLDDSGMPKDRFSAEMPDATLATLKIQPSEPRDSAVYFCASGSPLAGGHGELFFGEGSRLTVL.

This chain joins TRBV7-9 and TRBJ1-2, with D tentatively TRBD1 (6 bases). Germline values: CDR1 SEHNR, CDR2 FQNEAQ (reference sequence). Between the trimmed V and J ends, which lost 4 bases and 7 bases, there was a span of 13 bases. The CDR3 is made up of 13 amino acids. The CDR3 is CASSSITGLGYTF. The CDR3 DNA is TGTGCCAGCAGCTCGATAACAGGGCTTGGCTACACCTTC.

The chain uses TRBV6-4 and TRBJ1-1, with 10 bases identical to TRBD1. Germline V lookup: CDR1 MRHNA, CDR2 SNTAGT. This CDR3 is built from 16 residues. The junction had 6 bases not matched to a gene; V was cut back by 0 bases and J by 5 bases. In DNA, the CDR3 is TGTGCCAGCAGTGACTCAGAGGGACAGGGGAGAACTGAAGCTTTCTTT. Amino acids: CASSDSEGQGRTEAFF.

The V and J genes are TRBV4-1 and TRBJ1-5; D possibly corresponds to TRBD1 (6 bases). Germline CDR1 reads MGHRA; CDR2 reads YSYEKL. V was trimmed by 0 bases and J by 7 bases, leaving 10 bases between them. The CDR3 is 14 residues long. The CDR3 DNA reads TGCGCCAGCAGCCAAGATGAGGGGGAACAGCCCCAGCATTTT. This codes for CASSQDEGEQPQHF.